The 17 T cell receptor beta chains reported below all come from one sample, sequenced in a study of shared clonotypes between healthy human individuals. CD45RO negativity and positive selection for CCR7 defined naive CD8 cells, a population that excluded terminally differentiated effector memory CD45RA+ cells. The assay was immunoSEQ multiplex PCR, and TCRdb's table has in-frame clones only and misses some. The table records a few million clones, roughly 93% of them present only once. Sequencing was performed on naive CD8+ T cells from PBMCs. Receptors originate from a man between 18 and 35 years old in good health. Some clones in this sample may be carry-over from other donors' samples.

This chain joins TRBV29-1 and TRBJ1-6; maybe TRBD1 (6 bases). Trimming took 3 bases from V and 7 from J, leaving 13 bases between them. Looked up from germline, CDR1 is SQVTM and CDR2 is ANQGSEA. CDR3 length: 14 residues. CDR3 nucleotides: TGCAGCGTTGATTGCGCAGGGGTAAATTCACCCCTCCACTTT. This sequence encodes CSVDCAGVNSPLHF.

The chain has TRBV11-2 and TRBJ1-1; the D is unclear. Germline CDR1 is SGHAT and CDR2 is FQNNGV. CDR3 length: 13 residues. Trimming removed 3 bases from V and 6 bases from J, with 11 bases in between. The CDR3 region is CASSLFGIPEAFF. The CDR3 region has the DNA TGTGCCAGCAGCTTGTTTGGGATTCCTGAAGCTTTCTTT.

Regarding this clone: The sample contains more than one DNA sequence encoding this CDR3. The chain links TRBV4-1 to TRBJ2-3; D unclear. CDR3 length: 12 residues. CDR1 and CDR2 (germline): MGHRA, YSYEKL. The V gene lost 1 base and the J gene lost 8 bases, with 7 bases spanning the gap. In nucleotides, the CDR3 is TGCGCCAGCAGCCAAGTCAGAGGTACGCAGTATTTT. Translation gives CASSQVRGTQYF.

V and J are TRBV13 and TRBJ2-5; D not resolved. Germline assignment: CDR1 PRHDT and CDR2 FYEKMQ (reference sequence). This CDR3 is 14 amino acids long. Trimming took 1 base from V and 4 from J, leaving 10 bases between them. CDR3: CASSLAPTAETQYF. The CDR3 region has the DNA TGTGCCAGCAGCTTAGCCCCCACCGCAGAGACCCAGTACTTC.

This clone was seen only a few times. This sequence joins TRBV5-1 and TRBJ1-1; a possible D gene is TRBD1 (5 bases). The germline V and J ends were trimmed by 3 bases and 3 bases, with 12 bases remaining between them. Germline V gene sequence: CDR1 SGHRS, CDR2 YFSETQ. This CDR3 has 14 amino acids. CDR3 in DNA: TGCGCCAGCAGCTCCCGGCGGGGGGACACTGAAGCTTTCTTT. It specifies CASSSRRGDTEAFF. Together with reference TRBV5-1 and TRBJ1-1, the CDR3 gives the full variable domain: KAGVTQTPRYLIKTRGQQVTLSCSPISGHRSVSWYQQTPGQGLQFLFEYFSETQRNKGNFPGRFSGRQFSNSRSEMNVSTLELGDSALYLCASSSRRGDTEAFFGQGTRLTVV.

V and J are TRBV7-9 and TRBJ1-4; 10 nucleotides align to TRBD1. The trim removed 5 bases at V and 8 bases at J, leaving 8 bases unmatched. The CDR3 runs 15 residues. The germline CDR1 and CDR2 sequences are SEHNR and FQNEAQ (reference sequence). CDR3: CASSKTKGQGEKLFF. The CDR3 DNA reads TGTGCCAGCAGCAAAACAAAGGGACAGGGGGAAAAACTGTTTTTT.

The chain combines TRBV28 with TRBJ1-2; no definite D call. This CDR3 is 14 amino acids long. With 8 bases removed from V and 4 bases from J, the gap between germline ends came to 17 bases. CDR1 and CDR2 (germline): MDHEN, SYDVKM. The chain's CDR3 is CASRLARPAYGYTF. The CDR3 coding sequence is TGTGCCAGCCGCTTGGCCAGGCCAGCCTATGGCTACACCTTC.

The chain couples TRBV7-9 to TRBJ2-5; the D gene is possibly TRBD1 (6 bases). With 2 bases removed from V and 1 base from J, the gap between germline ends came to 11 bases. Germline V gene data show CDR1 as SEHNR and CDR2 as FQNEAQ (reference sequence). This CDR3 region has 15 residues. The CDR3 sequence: CASSLTTGAQETQYF. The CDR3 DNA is TGTGCCAGCAGCTTAACGACAGGAGCCCAAGAGACCCAGTACTTC.

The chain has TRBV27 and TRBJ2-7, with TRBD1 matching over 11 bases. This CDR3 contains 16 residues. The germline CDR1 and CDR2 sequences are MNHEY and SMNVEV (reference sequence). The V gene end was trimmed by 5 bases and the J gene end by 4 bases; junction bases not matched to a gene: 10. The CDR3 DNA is TGTGCCAGCAGTGGACAGGGGGCAACTAGCAGGTACGAGCAGTACTTC. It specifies CASSGQGATSRYEQYF.

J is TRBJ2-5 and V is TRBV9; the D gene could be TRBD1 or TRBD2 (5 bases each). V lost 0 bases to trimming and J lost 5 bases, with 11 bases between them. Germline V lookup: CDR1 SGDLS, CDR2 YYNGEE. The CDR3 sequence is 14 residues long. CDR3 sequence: CASSVGGVRETQYF. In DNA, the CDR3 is TGTGCCAGCAGCGTAGGAGGGGTAAGGGAGACCCAGTACTTC.

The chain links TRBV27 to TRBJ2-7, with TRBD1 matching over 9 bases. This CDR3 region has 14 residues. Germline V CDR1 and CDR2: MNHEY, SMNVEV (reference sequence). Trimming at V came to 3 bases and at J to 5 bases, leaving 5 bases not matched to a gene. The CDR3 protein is CASSFRDRANEQYF. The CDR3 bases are TGTGCCAGCAGTTTTAGGGACAGGGCCAACGAGCAGTACTTC.

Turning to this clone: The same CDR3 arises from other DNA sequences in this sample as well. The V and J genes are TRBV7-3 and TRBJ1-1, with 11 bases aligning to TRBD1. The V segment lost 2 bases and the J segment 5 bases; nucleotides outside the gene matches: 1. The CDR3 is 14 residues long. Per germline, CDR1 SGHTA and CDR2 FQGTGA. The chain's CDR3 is CASSLGQGATEAFF. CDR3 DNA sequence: TGTGCCAGCAGCTTAGGACAGGGGGCGACTGAAGCTTTCTTT.

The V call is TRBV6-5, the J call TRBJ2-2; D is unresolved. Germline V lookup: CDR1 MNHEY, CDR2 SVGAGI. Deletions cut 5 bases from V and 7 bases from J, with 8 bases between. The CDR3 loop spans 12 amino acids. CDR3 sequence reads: CASSPRSGELFF. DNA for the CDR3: TGTGCCAGCAGTCCCCGAAGCGGGGAGCTGTTTTTT.

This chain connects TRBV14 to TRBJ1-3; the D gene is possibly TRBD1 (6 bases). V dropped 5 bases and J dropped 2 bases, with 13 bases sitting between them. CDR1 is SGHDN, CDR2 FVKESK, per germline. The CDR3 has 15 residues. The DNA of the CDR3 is TGTGCCAGCAGCGAAACCGGGACAACTGGAAACACCATATATTTT. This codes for CASSETGTTGNTIYF.

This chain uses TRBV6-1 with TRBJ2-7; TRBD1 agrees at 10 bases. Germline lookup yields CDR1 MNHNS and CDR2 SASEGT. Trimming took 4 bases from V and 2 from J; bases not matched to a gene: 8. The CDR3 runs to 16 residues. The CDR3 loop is CASSAFGQGGTYEQYF. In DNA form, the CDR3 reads TGTGCCAGCAGTGCTTTTGGACAGGGGGGAACCTACGAGCAGTACTTC.

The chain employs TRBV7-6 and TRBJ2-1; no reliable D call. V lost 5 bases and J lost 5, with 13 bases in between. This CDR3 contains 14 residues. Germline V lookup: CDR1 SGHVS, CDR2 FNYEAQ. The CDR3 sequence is CASSAKPGHNEQFF. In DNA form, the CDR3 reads TGTGCCAGCAGCGCGAAGCCAGGTCACAATGAGCAGTTCTTC. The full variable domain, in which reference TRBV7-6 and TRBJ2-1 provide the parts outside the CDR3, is GAGVSQSPRYKVTKRGQDVALRCDPISGHVSLYWYRQALGQGPEFLTYFNYEAQQDKSGLPNDRFSAERPEGSISTLTIQRTEQRDSAMYRCASSAKPGHNEQFFGPGTRLTVL.

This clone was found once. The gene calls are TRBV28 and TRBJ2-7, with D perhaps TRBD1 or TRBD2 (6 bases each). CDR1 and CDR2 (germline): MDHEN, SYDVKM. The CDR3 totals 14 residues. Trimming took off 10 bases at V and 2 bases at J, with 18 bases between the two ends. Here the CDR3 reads CAISGAGTTYEQYF. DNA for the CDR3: TGTGCCATCTCGGGGGCAGGGACCACCTACGAGCAGTACTTC.